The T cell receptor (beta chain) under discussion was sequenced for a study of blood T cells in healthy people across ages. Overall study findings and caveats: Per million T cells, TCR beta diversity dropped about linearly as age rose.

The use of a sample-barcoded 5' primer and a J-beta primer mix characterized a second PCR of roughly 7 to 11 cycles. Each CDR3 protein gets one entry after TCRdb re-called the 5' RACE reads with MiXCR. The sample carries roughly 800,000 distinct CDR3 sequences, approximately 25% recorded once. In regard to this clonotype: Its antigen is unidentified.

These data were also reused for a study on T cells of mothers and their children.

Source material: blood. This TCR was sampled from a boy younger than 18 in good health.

CDR3 DNA sequence: TGTGCCAGCAGCCGAATCGGGACAGTTCTTACAGATACGCAGTATTTT. The encoded protein is CASSRIGTVLTDTQYF. The genes are TRBV7-2 and TRBJ2-3, with TRBD1 matching 7 bases. The J segment lost 3 bases and the V segment lost 5 bases, leaving 11 bases of the junction unmatched. The length of the CDR3 is 16 residues. Looked up from germline, CDR1 is SGHTA and CDR2 is FQGNSA.